What follows are 17 T cell receptor beta chains derived from one specimen sequenced in a study of T cell responses to AZD1222 COVID-19 vaccine. TCRdb's table, derived via immunoSEQ multiplex PCR, lists solely in-frame clones and lacks some. The sample has 100,000 to 150,000 clones, 80% to 90% seen once. The sample in question was peripheral blood, obtained on day 0 of AZD1222 vaccination. These receptors were collected from an adult in good health.

The chain combines TRBV28 with TRBJ2-6; 7 nucleotides match TRBD1. The V gene's germline CDR1 is MDHEN and CDR2 SYDVKM. The junction had 8 bases not matched to a gene; V was cut back by 10 bases and J by 2 bases. There are 15 residues in the CDR3. The CDR3 spells CATVDREPGANVLTF. In nucleotides, the CDR3 is TGTGCCACCGTAGACAGGGAACCTGGGGCCAACGTCCTGACTTTC.

Concerning this clone: This CDR3 is also generated by other DNA sequences in the sample. The V call is TRBV7-9, the J call TRBJ2-7, with D hard to call. This CDR3 spans 14 amino acids. Germline CDR1 SEHNR, CDR2 FQNEAQ (reference sequence). V was clipped by 1 base and J by 1 base, with 8 bases between them. The CDR3 nucleotides read TGTGCCAGCAGCTTAGTAGGCGGATCCTACGAGCAGTACTTC. It codes for CASSLVGGSYEQYF. Full variable domain (missing parts from reference TRBV7-9 and TRBJ2-7): DTGVSQNPRHKITKRGQNVTFRCDPISEHNRLYWYRQTLGQGPEFLTYFQNEAQLEKSRLLSDRFSAERPKGSFSTLEIQRTEQGDSAMYLCASSLVGGSYEQYFGPGTRLTVT.

The V call is TRBV5-5, the J call TRBJ2-7, with D perhaps matching TRBD1 (6 bases). V lost 1 base to trimming and J lost 0 bases, with 8 bases between them. The CDR3 length is 14 residues. The germline gives CDR1 SGHKS, CDR2 YYEKEE (reference sequence). This CDR3 is CASSLRTASYEQYF. DNA of the CDR3: TGTGCCAGCAGCTTGCGGACAGCCTCCTACGAGCAGTACTTC.

About this clone: Because the CDR3 is missing its conserved closing phenylalanine or tryptophan, this is likely a read error. The limits of the CDR3 on the DNA are not certain, so only TCRdb's listed CDR3 is given. CDR3 protein: CASSLFPGQGPWL. The chain links TRBV11-1 to TRBJ1-1; TRBD1, as called in the table, went unchecked against the DNA. 13 amino acids form the CDR3, both terminal residues included. CDR1 SGHAT and CDR2 FQDESV come from the germline V gene (reference sequence).

The chain couples TRBV28 to TRBJ1-6; D uncertain. Germline values: CDR1 MDHEN, CDR2 SYDVKM. The CDR3 is 11 residues long. The ends were cut back, 4 bases at V and 17 bases at J, with 12 bases in the middle. CDR3 DNA sequence: TGTGCCAGCAGTTATGGGCCAGGCTTCCACTTT. It is translated as CASSYGPGFHF.

V usage is TRBV28 and J usage is TRBJ2-7; 7 bases map to TRBD1. In germline, CDR1 is MDHEN, CDR2 SYDVKM. V trimming: 5 bases; J trimming: 0 bases; junction bases outside the gene matches: 7. The CDR3 is 15 amino acids. This chain's CDR3 is CASSPPGTVSYEQYF. CDR3 DNA: TGTGCCAGCAGTCCTCCCGGGACAGTCTCCTACGAGCAGTACTTC.

The rearrangement uses TRBV11-3 and TRBJ2-1; the match to TRBD2 covers 7 bases. Germline trimming cut 0 bases from V and 0 bases from J; bases unmatched to any gene: 17. The CDR3 totals 21 residues. CDR1 SGHNT and CDR2 YENEEA come from the germline V gene. The CDR3: CASSLDPAAGRPTYSYNEQFF. The DNA of the CDR3 is TGTGCCAGCAGCTTAGACCCCGCCGCCGGGAGGCCGACCTACTCCTACAATGAGCAGTTCTTC.

The chain carries TRBV5-1 and TRBJ1-2; 7 bases agree with TRBD1. CDR1 SGHRS and CDR2 YFSETQ come from the germline V gene. After removal of 3 bases from V and 6 bases from J, the junction contained 5 bases not matched to a gene. CDR3 length equals 13 residues. CDR3 region: CASSSDRVDGYTF. The CDR3 region has the DNA TGCGCCAGCAGCTCCGACAGGGTGGATGGCTACACCTTC.

The rearrangement uses TRBV6-5 and TRBJ2-4, with a weak D call TRBD1 (5 bases). The CDR3 spans 15 residues. Looked up from germline, CDR1 is MNHEY and CDR2 is SVGAGI. V was cut by 5 bases and J by 8 bases, with 19 bases left in between. CDR3 sequence reads: CASSPTGVLWDIQYF. CDR3 bases: TGTGCCAGCAGTCCCACAGGAGTTCTGTGGGACATTCAGTACTTC.

The rearrangement uses TRBV19 and TRBJ2-3; a possible D gene is TRBD1 (8 bases). The CDR3 has 20 residues. Germline assignment: CDR1 LNHDA and CDR2 SQIVND (reference sequence). V lost 3 bases and J lost 4, with 29 bases in between. The CDR3 DNA reads as TGTGCCAGTAGTATCGAGGGGACAGGTTATGGCGGGAGTATCGCAGATACGCAGTATTTT. Its translation: CASSIEGTGYGGSIADTQYF.

The V and J genes are TRBV2 and TRBJ2-3; 7 bases fit TRBD1. V was clipped by 10 bases and J by 2 bases; unmatched bases: 12. The CDR3 consists of 15 residues. CDR1 SNHLY and CDR2 FYNNEI come from the germline V gene. The CDR3 spells CANSQEGGYTDTQYF. CDR3 coding DNA: TGTGCCAATAGCCAGGAAGGGGGCTACACAGATACGCAGTATTTT.

The chain recombines TRBV19 with TRBJ2-5; tentative D call: TRBD2 (5 bases). Trimming removed 8 bases at V and 4 bases at J, with 17 bases between. CDR3 length: 14 amino acids. The germline gives CDR1 LNHDA, CDR2 SQIVND (reference sequence). The CDR3 DNA sequence: TGTGCCAGTGGCCCGGGGTCGGGGATAGAGACCCAGTACTTC. Its translation: CASGPGSGIETQYF.

The V call is TRBV7-9, the J call TRBJ2-7; D is unclear. Trimming stripped 1 base from V and 6 bases from J, with 4 bases between. In germline, CDR1 is SEHNR, CDR2 FQNEAQ (reference sequence). The CDR3 covers 11 residues. In DNA form, the CDR3 reads TGTGCCAGCAGCTTAGATTCCGAGCAGTACTTC. It specifies CASSLDSEQYF.

The CDR3 loop is CASSEAPSTDTQYF. DNA for the CDR3: TGTGCCAGCAGTGAAGCCCCCAGCACAGATACGCAGTATTTT. The gene calls are TRBV6-1 and TRBJ2-3; D uncertain. This CDR3 has 14 residues. The germline V gene has CDR1 MNHNS and CDR2 SASEGT. Trimming shortened V by 0 bases and J by 0 bases, and 4 bases separated the two germline ends.

J is TRBJ1-3 and V is TRBV21-1. TRBV21-1 is a pseudogene. The CDR3 runs 17 residues. In nucleotides, the CDR3 is TGTGCCAGCAGCAAATCGGGAGAGGTCTCGGTTGGAAACACCATATATTTT. Protein: CASSKSGEVSVGNTIYF.

Only one count was recorded for this clone. V gene TRBV28 combines with J gene TRBJ2-7, with TRBD2 matching over 7 bases. The CDR3 length is 14 residues. Trimming removed 3 bases from V and 3 bases from J; junction bases left unmatched: 5. The germline V gene has CDR1 MDHEN and CDR2 SYDVKM. CDR3 sequence: CASSFRGRVYEQYF. DNA for the CDR3: TGTGCCAGCAGTTTTCGTGGGAGGGTCTACGAGCAGTACTTC.

V and J are TRBV15 and TRBJ2-7; 8 bases line up with TRBD2. The trim removed 5 bases at V and 5 bases at J, leaving 14 bases unmatched. Germline lookup yields CDR1 LNHNV and CDR2 YYDKDF (reference sequence). This CDR3 is 16 amino acids long. CDR3 protein: CATSRGREEGPNEQYF. CDR3 bases: TGTGCCACCAGCCGCGGGCGGGAGGAGGGACCCAACGAGCAGTACTTC.